Described below is a single TCR beta chain sequence and its context. As yet, its antigen is unknown. This record comes from a study of T cells after yellow fever vaccination. The overall study: It was SMART-Seq v4 Ultra Low Input that prepared the fractions with low cell numbers. Notes on the study in general: Researchers report a weaker secondary response that nonetheless peaked faster, day 5 versus 15. After the booster, 96% of CD4 and about 90% of CD8 primary-response clones were re-detected.

A universal primer site and UMIs were added as TCR cDNA was made by 5'RACE template switching. TCRdb reprocessed the 5' RACE reads with MiXCR, giving one entry per CDR3 protein. The sample includes approximately 120,000 distinct CDR3 sequences, about 8.8% of them seen just once. Trimming shortened V by 0 bases and J by 0 bases, and 15 bases separated the two germline ends. The germline gives CDR1 SGHTS, CDR2 YDEGEE. The CDR3 is made up of 18 amino acids. This chain links TRBV5-8 with TRBJ2-2; D is undetermined. The receptor's source is a man between 18 and 29 years old who received the YFV17D yellow fever vaccine. Sample: CD8+ T cells sorted from PBMCs, taken on the day of the yellow fever booster vaccination. The CDR3: CASSLGPTAFPNTGELFF. CDR3 DNA sequence: TGTGCCAGCAGCTTGGGTCCTACAGCGTTCCCGAACACCGGGGAGCTGTTTTTT.